This TCR delta chain was identified during a study of γδ T cells in repeated Plasmodium falciparum infection. TCRdb fed the multiplex PCR reads to CATT. Among 90,000 to 95,000 delta-chain clones, 0.95% to 1% were seen once, and the ten largest hold around 9.6%. Gammadelta T cells were flow-sorted from PBMC into Vgamma9/Vdelta2+ and Vdelta2-negative populations for bulk analysis. Germline CDR1 TSWWSYY, CDR2 QGS. This CDR3 has 12 amino acids. This clone was seen many times. TCRdb's entry gives the protein of a much larger clone, which mismatches this DNA's translation at residue 11, likely from a read error; the protein reported here is translated from the DNA.

The clonotype was recovered from a pool of human donors (malaria-infected and uninfected, not separated). The sample taken for sequencing was gamma-delta T cells from blood. The chain employs TRDV1 and TRDJ1, with 8 bases fitting TRDD3. For the CDR3, the DNA is TGTGCTCTCTTTGAGCTTACTGGGGGTCTCACCTTT. It yields the protein CALFELTGGLTF.